Below, 27 T cell receptor beta chains from the same sample are listed, as sequenced in a study of spatial heterogeneity in lung cancer. Using its own MiXCR run on the 5' RACE reads, TCRdb lists one record per CDR3 protein. The data contain more than 75,000 distinct CDR3 sequences, approximately 20% of them singletons. Time point denoted: blood at routine non-recurrence follow-up after resection. This sample comprised PBMCs, obtained at follow-up. These receptors originate from a male donor with early-stage non-small cell lung cancer.

This clonotype was seen many times. The V call is TRBV4-1, the J call TRBJ2-3, with D hard to call. The V gene's germline CDR1 is MGHRA and CDR2 YSYEKL. The CDR3 contains 14 residues. The ends were cut back, 5 bases at V and 6 bases at J, with 15 bases in the middle. CDR3 DNA sequence: TGCGCCAGCAGCAACCCGGCAGCTAGGGATACGCAGTATTTT. It translates to CASSNPAARDTQYF.

The chain uses TRBV2 and TRBJ2-6, with 9 bases fitting TRBD1. V gave up 5 bases and J gave up 9 bases; unmatched junction bases: 8. The germline gives CDR1 SNHLY, CDR2 FYNNEI. The CDR3 is 15 residues long. CDR3 sequence reads: CASSRETGGSNVLTF. CDR3 nucleotide sequence: TGTGCCAGCAGTCGAGAGACAGGGGGTAGCAACGTCCTGACTTTC. The whole variable domain, remainder taken from reference TRBV2 and TRBJ2-6, is EPEVTQTPSHQVTQMGQEVILRCVPISNHLYFYWYRQILGQKVEFLVSFYNNEISEKSEIFDDQFSVERPDGSNFTLKIRSTKLEDSAMYFCASSRETGGSNVLTFGAGSRLTVL.

This CDR3 reads CASSEIPSSYEQYV. The DNA for the CDR3 is TGTGCCAGCAGTGAAATACCGAGCTCCTACGAGCAGTACGTC. V is TRBV2 and J is TRBJ2-7; the D is unclear. CDR1 and CDR2 (germline): SNHLY, FYNNEI. The CDR3 sequence is 14 residues long. Trimming removed 2 bases from V and 0 bases from J, with 8 bases in between.

This clonotype occurred a few times. V and J are TRBV4-3 and TRBJ1-5; 7 nucleotides agree with TRBD1. Germline CDR1 is LGHNA and CDR2 is YSLEER. This CDR3 comprises 20 residues. Trimming at V came to 1 base and at J to 0 bases, leaving 15 bases not matched to a gene. The CDR3: CASSQGVSTGLTYSNQPQHF. Written as DNA, the CDR3 is TGCGCCAGCAGCCAAGGAGTTTCGACAGGGTTAACTTATAGCAATCAGCCCCAGCATTTT.

The chain carries TRBV6-1 and TRBJ2-7; 8 bases map to TRBD1. This CDR3 has 14 residues. J gave up 2 bases and V 4 bases, and 4 bases lay outside the gene matches. The V gene's germline CDR1 is MNHNS and CDR2 SASEGT. This chain's CDR3 is CASSGQQGAYEQYV. CDR3 coding DNA: TGTGCCAGCAGTGGTCAACAGGGGGCCTACGAGCAGTACGTC.

This chain links TRBV12-3 or TRBV12-4 with TRBJ2-7; D remains unclear. V dropped 6 bases and J dropped 0 bases, with 9 bases sitting between them. The CDR3 length is 13 residues. The CDR3 reads CASSYLSSYEQYF. Written as DNA, the CDR3 is TGTGCCAGCAGCTACCTCTCCTCCTACGAGCAGTACTTC.

The table lists this clonotype with a few counts. V usage is TRBV7-9 and J usage is TRBJ2-6; D ambiguous. The ends were cut back, 5 bases at V and 1 base at J, with 6 bases in the middle. The CDR3 is 14 amino acids. Germline V gene lookup returns CDR1 SEHNR and CDR2 FQNEAQ (reference sequence). The CDR3 sequence: CASSQSSGANVLTF. DNA of the CDR3: TGTGCCAGCAGCCAAAGTTCTGGGGCCAACGTCCTGACTTTC.

This clonotype was seen a handful of times. The chain employs TRBV9 and TRBJ2-1, with 11 bases fitting TRBD2. This CDR3 region has 15 residues. CDR1 is SGDLS and CDR2 is YYNGEE in the germline V gene. The V and J ends lost 3 bases and 3 bases, in that order; junction bases with no gene match: 2. This CDR3 is CASSAGTSGYNEQFF. CDR3 sequence (DNA): TGTGCCAGCAGCGCCGGGACTAGCGGCTACAATGAGCAGTTCTTC.

J is TRBJ2-7 and V is TRBV18; D is unresolved. This CDR3 spans 14 amino acids. Germline V gene data show CDR1 as KGHSH and CDR2 as LQKENI. The V and J ends lost 3 bases and 2 bases respectively, with 11 bases between them. CDR3 in amino acids: CASSPERRAYEQYV. In nucleotides, the CDR3 is TGTGCCAGCTCACCGGAGAGAAGGGCCTACGAGCAGTACGTC.

This clonotype was observed a few times. The rearrangement links TRBV10-3 to TRBJ1-5, with D uncertain. Trimming stripped 5 bases from V and 6 bases from J, with 17 bases between. Looked up from germline, CDR1 is ENHRY and CDR2 is SYGVKD. The CDR3 is 15 residues long. CDR3 loop: CAISRMGGSGQPQHF. CDR3 DNA: TGTGCCATCAGTAGAATGGGAGGGTCTGGTCAGCCCCAGCATTTT.

The chain is built from TRBV9 and TRBJ2-7; D tentatively reads TRBD1 or TRBD2 (6 bases each). Trimming removed 0 bases at V and 6 bases at J, with 13 bases between. The germline V gene has CDR1 SGDLS and CDR2 YYNGEE. The CDR3 totals 14 residues. CDR3 nucleotides: TGTGCCAGCAGCGTAGAATCAGAGGGGGGCGAGCAGTACGTC. It yields the protein CASSVESEGGEQYV.

Only a few counts were recorded for this clonotype. The J gene is TRBJ1-5, the V gene TRBV12-3 or TRBV12-4; no clear D. With 7 bases removed from V and 0 bases from J, the gap between germline ends came to 13 bases. CDR3 size: 15 residues. The CDR3 coding sequence is TGTGCCAGCACCGCTAATCTTGGTAGCAATCAGCCCCAGCATTTT. Translating it yields CASTANLGSNQPQHF.

J is TRBJ1-1 and V is TRBV12-3 or TRBV12-4; 8 bases match TRBD1. The J segment lost 3 bases and the V segment lost 3 bases, leaving 3 bases of the junction unmatched. This CDR3 comprises 14 residues. The CDR3 here is CASSFGTGHTEAFF. The CDR3 region has the DNA TGTGCCAGCAGTTTCGGGACAGGACACACTGAAGCTTTCTTT.

The sample holds a few counts of this clonotype. The genes are TRBV25-1 and TRBJ1-3; D is ambiguous. CDR3 length: 12 residues. Trimming removed 4 bases from V and 4 bases from J, with 5 bases in between. The germline CDR1 and CDR2 sequences are MGHDK and SYGVNS. In nucleotides, the CDR3 is TGTGCCAGCAGTGCTCCGGGAAACACCATATATTTT. It is translated as CASSAPGNTIYF.

Details on this clonotype: It may be a read error: a sequence one base away is much more abundant. This sequence joins TRBV7-9 and TRBJ2-7, with TRBD1 identical over 7 bases. Germline CDR1 is SEHNR and CDR2 is FQNEAQ (reference sequence). The CDR3 is 15 residues long. The DNA of the CDR3 is TGTGTCAGCAGCTTATGGGACAGTGCGCCTGGCGAGCAGTACTTC. It is translated as CVSSLWDSAPGEQYF.

The rearrangement links TRBV24-1 to TRBJ2-6, with 9 bases identical to TRBD1. The CDR3 is 17 amino acids. The J segment lost 4 bases and the V segment lost 4 bases, leaving 7 bases of the junction unmatched. Germline V gives CDR1 KGHDR, CDR2 SFDVKD. CDR3 in amino acids: CATSDPGQGTGANVLTF. CDR3 bases: TGTGCCACCAGTGACCCAGGACAGGGGACCGGGGCCAACGTCCTGACTTTC.

This clonotype turned up a few times. This chain connects TRBV7-3 to TRBJ2-7; 9 bases match TRBD1. Germline lookup yields CDR1 SGHTA and CDR2 FQGTGA. J lost 5 bases, V lost 2 bases, and 7 bases had no gene match. This CDR3 region has 15 residues. In DNA form, the CDR3 reads TGTGCCAGCAGCTTACCGGGACAGGGCGTCCACGAGCAGTACTTC. As protein: CASSLPGQGVHEQYF. The full variable domain, with the rest looked up from reference TRBV7-3 and TRBJ2-7, is GAGVSQTPSNKVTEKGKYVELRCDPISGHTALYWYRQSLGQGPEFLIYFQGTGAADDSGLPNDRFFAVRPEGSVSTLKIQRTERGDSAVYLCASSLPGQGVHEQYFGPGTRLTVT.

This clonotype has a handful of counts. This sequence joins TRBV18 and TRBJ2-2, with 7 bases lining up with TRBD1. The J segment lost 6 bases and the V segment lost 1 base, leaving 14 bases of the junction unmatched. Germline V CDR1 and CDR2: KGHSH, LQKENI. This CDR3 contains 18 residues. DNA of the CDR3: TGTGCCAGCTCACCACGACAGACAGGGCTGGGTGTCGCCGGGGAGCTGTTTTTT. Translation gives CASSPRQTGLGVAGELFF.

The gene calls are TRBV20-1 and TRBJ2-7, with TRBD2 matching over 11 bases. Per germline, CDR1 DFQATT and CDR2 SNEGSKA (reference sequence). This CDR3 has 15 residues. Trimming took 3 bases from V and 4 from J; bases not matched to a gene: 8. CDR3 sequence (DNA): TGCAGTGCTAGTCTATTAGCGGGAGGGAGATACGAGCAGTACTTC. Translation: CSASLLAGGRYEQYF.

The chain recombines TRBV4-1 with TRBJ2-1, with 10 bases that match TRBD1. CDR1 is MGHRA and CDR2 is YSYEKL in the germline V gene. Losses at the gene ends were 1 base for V and 4 bases for J; bases not matched to a gene: 7. This CDR3 is 17 amino acids long. The chain's CDR3 is CASSQGTGGGNYNEQFF. In DNA form, the CDR3 reads TGCGCCAGCAGCCAAGGGACAGGGGGAGGCAATTACAATGAGCAGTTCTTC.

The rearrangement joins TRBV9 to TRBJ2-3; 12 bases align to TRBD2. CDR3 length: 15 residues. CDR1 SGDLS and CDR2 YYNGEE come from the germline V gene. V lost 3 bases and J lost 4; bases outside the gene matches: 3. The chain's CDR3 is CASSGTSGMADTQYF. In DNA, the CDR3 is TGTGCCAGCAGCGGGACTAGCGGGATGGCAGATACGCAGTATTTT.

The gene calls are TRBV4-3 and TRBJ2-3; 8 nucleotides line up with TRBD1. The CDR3 is 16 residues long. J was trimmed by 1 base and V by 0 bases; bases with no gene match: 3. The germline CDR1 and CDR2 sequences are LGHNA and YSLEER. The CDR3: CASSQEWGQGTDTQYF. CDR3 DNA sequence: TGCGCCAGCAGCCAAGAGTGGGGACAGGGCACAGATACGCAGTATTTT.

This chain uses TRBV15 with TRBJ2-5, with a tentative D call TRBD2 (7 bases). V gave up 0 bases and J gave up 5 bases, with 10 bases separating them. Germline CDR1 and CDR2: LNHNV and YYDKDF (reference sequence). The CDR3 totals 14 residues. The CDR3 DNA reads TGTGCCACCAGCAGAGACTCGGGGGGCGAGACCCAGTACTTC. It translates to CATSRDSGGETQYF.

The chain links TRBV6-2 or TRBV6-3 to TRBJ2-7; TRBD1 agrees at 8 bases. V lost 7 bases, J lost 2 bases, and 7 bases stayed unmatched. The CDR3 is 14 residues long. Per germline, CDR1 MNHEY and CDR2 SVGEGT. The CDR3 spells CASTHRGIPYEQYV. The CDR3 DNA reads as TGTGCCAGCACCCACAGGGGGATCCCCTACGAGCAGTACGTC.

The table lists this clonotype with many counts. The chain links TRBV7-9 to TRBJ2-3; D is undetermined. CDR1 SEHNR and CDR2 FQNEAQ come from the germline V gene (reference sequence). The V and J ends lost 0 bases and 3 bases respectively, with 7 bases between them. The CDR3 runs to 14 residues. CDR3 nucleotides: TGTGCCAGCAGCTTAGCGGGTCCTACAGATACGCAGTATTTT. It encodes CASSLAGPTDTQYF.

The V and J genes are TRBV19 and TRBJ1-4; D uncertain. From germline, CDR1 is LNHDA and CDR2 SQIVND (reference sequence). V lost 3 bases to trimming and J lost 5 bases, with 13 bases between them. The CDR3 has 15 residues. The CDR3 loop reads CASSIRGRPNEKLFF. The CDR3 DNA reads as TGTGCCAGTAGTATTCGAGGCAGGCCCAATGAAAAACTGTTTTTT.

This clonotype was counted a few times. This sequence joins TRBV27 and TRBJ2-7; 10 nucleotides align to TRBD2. From germline, CDR1 is MNHEY and CDR2 SMNVEV (reference sequence). This CDR3 is built from 14 residues. After removal of 5 bases from V and 4 bases from J, the junction contained 5 bases not matched to a gene. The CDR3 DNA is TGTGCCAGCAGTACCGGACTAGCGGCTTACGAGCAGTACGTC. Protein: CASSTGLAAYEQYV.